This T cell receptor beta chain comes out of a study of identical twins (dated by TCRdb to 2015 to 2016). For the study in its entirety: TCR alpha and beta repertoires from monozygotic twins, unrelated adults of various ages and cord blood were deep-sequenced to test whether fetal clonotypes persist. To rule out contamination, replicate twin experiments were performed at different times with different library preparation protocols. Study-wide conclusions, independent of this receptor: Recombination models systematically underestimated out-of-frame TCR alpha sharing in monozygotic twins but agreed with sharing between unrelated individuals. The excess sharing between twins in beta out-of-frame sequences was weaker because fewer shared sequences reduced the signal-to-noise ratio. Compared with coincidental sharing between unrelated individuals, out-of-frame TCR alpha sequences shared between twins had an excess of sequences with low generation probability. Invariant T cells such as MAIT and iNKT could partly confound zero-insertion analyses, though diverse VJ usage argued against this for most clonotypes. Because the same donors could not be followed over many years, conclusions were based on cross-sectional statistical analysis. Fewer insertions were carried by abundant cord blood beta clonotypes; a weaker similar trend was observed in young adult naive repertoires, while no such trend was observed in memory repertoires.

Library preparation was by 5' RACE. Instrument on record: Illumina HiSeq 2000. Template switching added a universal primer binding site, and the final cDNA carried a unique molecular identifier that allowed TCR cDNA molecules to be counted accurately. Specific primers in the conserved constant-segment region were used to synthesize first-strand cDNA for the TCR alpha and beta chains. To control for contamination, every cDNA library was double barcoded, receiving both a SMART-Mk sample barcode and Illumina barcodes. TruSeq adapter sequences and Illumina sample barcodes were added in two successive PCR steps. Sequencing of the TCR alpha and beta cDNA libraries was done on the Illumina HiSeq platform using custom primers. As for how the authors treated the data: MiGEC was used to process raw reads and extract unique molecular identifiers, and MiXCR was used to find CDR3 positions. Recombination models were inferred per individual with the repgenHMM and IGoR tools using an EM algorithm. Shared clonotypes were analyzed with the tcR package in R, and sharing was normalized by the product of cloneset sizes. To study raw recombination free of thymic and clonal selection effects, out-of-frame nonproductive sequences were analyzed. TCRdb reanalyzed the raw reads on its own, using fastp at Q25 for trimming and MiXCR for clone calling, and kept in-frame beta chains. Each record represents a unique CDR3 protein, reported with the most common genes and DNA among its rows. For this entry, the V and J calls and clone size follow TCRdb and not the study's own pipeline. The sample records 240,000 or so distinct CDR3 sequences, approximately 7% of which are singletons. Under 4% of the sample comes from the top ten.

Looking up the germline V gene (reference sequence) yields CDR1 LGHDT and CDR2 YNNKEL. The CDR3 holds 12 amino acids from the cysteine to the phenylalanine. CDR3 DNA only is kept here, 36 bases in frame from base 1. V is trimmed back by 2 bases and J by 8 bases, and the junction contains 2 bases that no gene match accounts for. Every donor in the study was a healthy Caucasian. Three pairs of female monozygotic twins, all aged about 18 to 30 years, were included in the twin cohort. Miltenyi CD45RO+ enrichment and human naive T-cell isolation kits were used to isolate memory (CD45RO+) and naive T cells from PBMC. This clonotype has just a few counts. Its antigen is not yet known. The record has no base qualities; no much larger clone is one base away. This same sample was also taken into another study, of yellow fever vaccine responses in identical twins. According to the second study: The authors reported that the T cell response to vaccination in identical twins appeared partly convergent and partly personalized. Focusing on identical twins, the study followed the T cell clones that responded to the vaccine, and did so with precision.

Sequencing was done on a sample of memory (CD45RO+) T cells sorted from blood. What this sample's cell subset or site label stands for: CD45RO+ enriched T cells. The clonotype comes from a woman between 18 and 29 years old in good health. Rearrangement joined TRBV3-1 to TRBJ1-2; TRBD1 lines up with 7 middle nucleotides. The DNA sequence follows: TGTGCCAGCAGCCAAAGGACAGGCGGCTACACCTTC. Translated, this gives CASSQRTGGYTF.